This T cell receptor beta chain was retrieved from a study of OX40 agonist ivuxolimab in advanced cancers. This CDR3 comprises 11 residues. This clone is classed as medium-sized. Profiling relied on immunoSEQ multiplex PCR, and the TCRdb table lists in-frame clones only, not all of them. The table lists about 40,000 clones, almost 80% of them singletons, with under 25% in the top ten. The chain links TRBV12-2 to TRBJ1-2. TRBV12-2 is described as a pseudogene. This sequence was found in an adult with an advanced solid tumor such as melanoma, head and neck, liver or kidney cancer. The sequenced sample was CD4+ or CD8+ T cells sorted from blood, obtained in a trial of the OX40 agonist ivuxolimab. The CDR3 nucleotides read TGTGCAAGTCGCTTCTCCTATGGCTACACCTTC. Residues: CASRFSYGYTF.